A single sample is the source of the 27 T cell receptor beta chains below, sequenced in a study of breast tumors, draining lymph nodes, adjacent tissues. In TCRdb, the multiplex PCR reads were re-called with MiXCR into one record per CDR3 protein. This table has about 200,000 distinct CDR3 sequences, 31% appearing once. Axillary draining lymph nodes of breast cancer patients supplied the node samples. The sequencing input was axillary lymph node tissue. The receptors come from a female donor with breast cancer. Some clones in this sample may be carry-over from other donors' samples.

Concerning this clonotype: The junction departs from germline at one end; a sequencing error may be responsible. J is TRBJ2-2 and V is TRBV7-7, with TRBD1 matching 7 bases. The CDR3 contains 15 residues. CDR1 SSHAT and CDR2 FNYEAQ come from the germline V gene (reference sequence). CDR3 sequence reads: CASSPTGFYTGELLF. CDR3 nucleotides: TGTGCTAGCAGCCCGACAGGGTTCTACACCGGGGAGCTGCTTTTT.

In its sample, this clonotype was seen many times. The CDR3 DNA follows: TGTGCCAGCAGTTCAGGGTTAACCACCGGGGAGCTGTTTTTT. This sequence encodes CASSSGLTTGELFF. The rearrangement uses TRBV12-3 or TRBV12-4 and TRBJ2-2, with D tentatively TRBD1 (5 bases). This CDR3 contains 14 residues. V lost 4 bases and J 4 bases, leaving 10 bases between the germline ends.

This clonotype showed up just a few times. Since a much larger clone is just one base distant, this may be a read error. The V gene is TRBV20-1, the J gene TRBJ2-7, with TRBD2 matching over 7 bases. The trim removed 5 bases at V and 6 bases at J, leaving 13 bases unmatched. The CDR3 is made up of 14 amino acids. Germline V gene sequence: CDR1 DFQATT, CDR2 SNEGSKA (reference sequence). CDR3 in amino acids: CSAGGGENGSEQYF. CDR3 in DNA: TGCAGTGCTGGGGGGGGAGAAAACGGGTCCGAGCAGTACTTC.

This clonotype was counted ten times or more. V usage is TRBV7-9 and J usage is TRBJ2-1, with TRBD1 as a possible D gene (6 bases). The CDR3 extends over 17 amino acids. Germline V CDR1 and CDR2: SEHNR, FQNEAQ (reference sequence). Deletions cut 6 bases from V and 0 bases from J, with 18 bases between. The CDR3 DNA is TGTGCCAGCAGACCAGTGGGTAGGGGGACCTCCTACAATGAGCAGTTCTTC. Amino acids: CASRPVGRGTSYNEQFF.

This clonotype has ten or more counts. The chain recombines TRBV9 with TRBJ1-5; D possibly corresponds to TRBD1 (6 bases). The V gene lost 3 bases and the J gene lost 6 bases, with 13 bases spanning the gap. In germline, CDR1 is SGDLS, CDR2 YYNGEE. The CDR3 runs 14 residues. CDR3 sequence: CASSEQGASQPQHF. In DNA, the CDR3 is TGTGCCAGCAGCGAACAGGGTGCAAGTCAGCCCCAGCATTTT.

In regard to this clonotype: A junction boundary mismatches the germline segment, possibly from a read error. The V call is TRBV2, the J call TRBJ1-6; 8 bases are a match to TRBD1. There are 10 residues in the CDR3. CDR1 is SNHLY, CDR2 FYNNEI, per germline. The CDR3, as DNA: TGTGCCAGCAGTAAGGACAGGGCGATGTTT. It yields the protein CASSKDRAMF.

This clonotype was recorded only once. The chain joins TRBV4-1 to TRBJ2-7; D is undetermined. CDR1 MGHRA and CDR2 YSYEKL come from the germline V gene. The CDR3 spans 15 residues. V was pared by 0 bases and J by 2 bases, with 11 bases between. CDR3 loop: CASSQERTATYEQYF. The CDR3 DNA sequence: TGCGCCAGCAGCCAAGAAAGGACGGCAACCTACGAGCAGTACTTC.

This clonotype was counted many times. V and J are TRBV6-5 and TRBJ2-3; 7 bases agree with TRBD2. The J segment lost 3 bases and the V segment lost 7 bases, leaving 4 bases of the junction unmatched. The germline CDR1 and CDR2 sequences are MNHEY and SVGAGI. This CDR3 is built from 13 residues. The CDR3 region has the DNA TGTGCCAGCATGGGGGGGGTGACAGATACGCAGTATTTT. Its translation is CASMGGVTDTQYF.

This clonotype was counted at least ten times. The gene calls are TRBV6-6 and TRBJ1-6; D is unclear. Trimming removed 5 bases at V and 5 bases at J, with 16 bases between. The germline gives CDR1 MNHNY, CDR2 SVGAGI (reference sequence). The CDR3 consists of 16 residues. In DNA form, the CDR3 reads TGTGCCAGCAGTCACCTTGCCGTCGGGGATAATTCACCCCTCCACTTT. It translates to CASSHLAVGDNSPLHF.

This clonotype was detected only a few times. A single base separates this from a much larger clone, so it may be a read error. This chain connects TRBV30 to TRBJ1-4; D is unclear. Germline CDR1 and CDR2: GTSNPN and SVGIG (reference sequence). Trimming left V 7 bases short and J 8 bases short, with 14 bases between. This CDR3 is 12 amino acids long. The CDR3 coding sequence is TGTGCCTCACAGTGTGGAAGCGAAAAACTGTTTTTT. Its translation is CASQCGSEKLFF.

Ten or more counts support this clonotype. The gene calls are TRBV6-5 and TRBJ2-7; a possible D gene is TRBD2 (5 bases). Per germline, CDR1 MNHEY and CDR2 SVGAGI. Trimming took off 3 bases at V and 2 bases at J, with 11 bases between the two ends. The CDR3 is 14 amino acids. As DNA, the CDR3 is TGTGCCAGCAGTTATTCAGGACTCGCCTACGAGCAGTACTTC. This translates into CASSYSGLAYEQYF.

With regard to this clonotype: Since a much larger clone is just one base distant, this may be a read error. V is TRBV20-1 and J is TRBJ2-2; TRBD2 agrees at 10 bases. CDR3 length: 16 residues. From germline, CDR1 is DFQATT and CDR2 SNEGSKA (reference sequence). Germline trimming cut 0 bases from V and 6 bases from J; bases unmatched to any gene: 7. This CDR3 reads CSARDATSGAAGELFF. The CDR3 DNA follows: TGCAGTGCTAGAGATGCAACTAGCGGGGCGGCCGGGGAGCTGTTTTTT.

This clonotype was observed at least ten times. The CDR3 DNA reads as TGTGCCACCTCGACTAGCGGGGGGCCCCAGGGGACGCAGTATTTT. It is translated as CATSTSGGPQGTQYF. The chain joins TRBV2 to TRBJ2-3; 13 nucleotides match TRBD2. V lost 10 bases, J lost 9 bases, and 13 bases stayed unmatched. CDR3 length: 15 amino acids. Germline CDR1 is SNHLY and CDR2 is FYNNEI. The full variable domain, completed using reference TRBV2 and TRBJ2-3, is EPEVTQTPSHQVTQMGQEVILRCVPISNHLYFYWYRQILGQKVEFLVSFYNNEISEKSEIFDDQFSVERPDGSNFTLKIRSTKLEDSAMYFCATSTSGGPQGTQYFGPGTRLTVL.

The rearrangement uses TRBV28 and TRBJ2-7, with D perhaps matching TRBD2 (6 bases). Between the trimmed V and J ends, which lost 6 bases and 7 bases, there was a span of 25 bases. This CDR3 region has 16 residues. Germline CDR1 reads MDHEN; CDR2 reads SYDVKM. In DNA form, the CDR3 reads TGTGCCAGCAGCTCCGGGGGTGGGACCGCTAAGTGGGAGCAGTACTTC. Translated, it gives CASSSGGGTAKWEQYF.

With respect to this clonotype: This may stem from a read error, because a much larger clone lies one nucleotide away. V gene TRBV5-4 combines with J gene TRBJ2-5, with D possibly being TRBD2 (5 bases). CDR3 size: 14 residues. V gave up 0 bases and J gave up 5 bases, with 11 bases separating them. Germline V gene lookup returns CDR1 SGHNT and CDR2 YYREEE (reference sequence). CDR3 protein: CASSLVRATETQYF. The CDR3 DNA follows: TGTGCCAGCAGCTTGGTGAGGGCGACGGAGACCCAGTACTTC.

The chain employs TRBV6-5 and TRBJ1-2, with D possibly matching TRBD1 (6 bases). Germline lookup yields CDR1 MNHEY and CDR2 SVGAGI. There are 13 residues in the CDR3. Trimming took 8 bases from V and 4 from J, leaving 14 bases between them. The CDR3: CASGRDMLYGYTF. The DNA of the CDR3 is TGTGCCAGCGGCAGGGACATGCTCTATGGCTACACCTTC.

The gene calls are TRBV7-2 and TRBJ1-6; no definite D call. CDR1 and CDR2 (germline): SGHTA, FQGNSA. The CDR3 sequence is 13 residues long. Trimming pared 6 bases from V and 8 bases from J, leaving 11 bases between. In nucleotides, the CDR3 is TGTGCCAGCAGACAGTTTTCCGATTCACCCCTCCACTTT. Translation gives CASRQFSDSPLHF.

This clonotype has ten or more counts. For the CDR3, the DNA is TGCAGTGCTAGGACTAGCGGGAGGGGTGAGCAGTTCTTC. Translated: CSARTSGRGEQFF. The rearrangement uses TRBV20-1 and TRBJ2-1; TRBD2 agrees at 14 bases. The V segment lost 3 bases and the J segment 9 bases; nucleotides outside the gene matches: 1. CDR3 length: 13 residues. The V gene's germline CDR1 is DFQATT and CDR2 SNEGSKA (reference sequence).

In this sample, this clonotype turned up many times. The rearrangement joins TRBV30 to TRBJ2-7; TRBD1 might be the D (6 bases). V lost 0 bases, J lost 6 bases, and 12 bases lay in between. The CDR3 runs 13 residues. Germline V gene data show CDR1 as GTSNPN and CDR2 as SVGIG (reference sequence). The CDR3 coding sequence is TGTGCCTGGAGTGTGGGCAGGGGCCTCGAGCAGTACTTC. This gives the protein CAWSVGRGLEQYF.

At least ten counts were recorded for this clonotype. V is TRBV7-2 and J is TRBJ2-2; TRBD1 might be the D (6 bases). The V gene's germline CDR1 is SGHTA and CDR2 FQGNSA. V was pared by 5 bases and J by 3 bases, with 13 bases between. The CDR3 runs to 15 residues. The CDR3 DNA is TGTGCCAGCAGCCAATTAGGACAGTACACCGGGGAGCTGTTTTTT. Translating it yields CASSQLGQYTGELFF.

This clonotype has a count of ten or more. The chain couples TRBV20-1 to TRBJ2-2; D gene uncertain. The V end was cut by 3 bases, the J end by 1 base, with 9 bases between. This CDR3 comprises 14 residues. CDR1 and CDR2 (germline): DFQATT, SNEGSKA (reference sequence). The CDR3: CSARNGLNTGELFF. Written as DNA, the CDR3 is TGCAGTGCTAGGAATGGTTTGAACACCGGGGAGCTGTTTTTT.

Of note for this clonotype: A much larger clone sits a single nucleotide away, making a read error possible. This sequence joins TRBV20-1 and TRBJ2-1, with D perhaps matching TRBD2 (6 bases). This CDR3 is 13 amino acids long. In germline, CDR1 is DFQATT, CDR2 SNEGSKA (reference sequence). The CDR3 bases are TGCAGTGCTAGGGGAGGCTCCTACAATGCGCAGTTCTTC. This translates into CSARGGSYNAQFF.

This clonotype was counted at least ten times. The chain has TRBV7-3 and TRBJ1-2; no reliable D call. In germline, CDR1 is SGHTA, CDR2 FQGTGA. CDR3 length equals 16 residues. V was shortened by 4 bases and J by 8 bases, with 23 bases between the two germline ends. In DNA, the CDR3 is TGTGCCAGCAGCTCCCATAGGGAGGACCCCCGTCGAGGCTACACCTTC. Amino acid sequence: CASSSHREDPRRGYTF.

The gene calls are TRBV7-8 and TRBJ2-3; the match to TRBD2 covers 15 bases. Germline V gene lookup returns CDR1 SGHVS and CDR2 FQNEAQ. V lost 4 bases and J lost 6; bases outside the gene matches: 2. This CDR3 comprises 15 residues. The CDR3 sequence is CASSSGLAGGDTQYF. The CDR3 bases are TGTGCCAGCAGCTCTGGACTAGCGGGAGGGGATACGCAGTATTTT.

Points on this clonotype: A much larger clonotype is one base distant, so this may be a read error. The CDR3 sequence is CASIYGMLDSSYNSPLHF. DNA for the CDR3: TGTGCCAGCATATACGGGATGCTCGATAGCTCCTATAATTCACCCCTCCACTTT. The chain is built from TRBV6-2 or TRBV6-3 and TRBJ1-6; D is unclear. Germline CDR1 is MNHEY and CDR2 is SVGEGT. The CDR3 is 18 amino acids. Trimming shortened V by 7 bases and J by 0 bases, and 19 bases separated the two germline ends.

V gene TRBV18 combines with J gene TRBJ1-3; unclear D gene. The CDR3 sequence is 16 residues long. V lost 1 base to trimming and J lost 0 bases, with 10 bases between them. Germline V lookup: CDR1 KGHSH, CDR2 LQKENI. Written as DNA, the CDR3 is TGTGCCAGCTCACCACGGGTCCCCTACTCTGGAAACACCATATATTTT. As protein: CASSPRVPYSGNTIYF.

This clonotype was detected only a few times. The chain is built from TRBV10-1 and TRBJ2-2; unclear D gene. CDR1 is WNHNN, CDR2 SYGVQD, per germline (reference sequence). The CDR3 contains 13 residues. The V and J ends lost 2 bases and 7 bases respectively, with 8 bases between them. Here the CDR3 DNA reads TGCGCCAGCAGTGAGGGAGTCCTCGGGGAGCTGTTTTTT. Its protein is CASSEGVLGELFF.